These 9 T cell receptor beta chains were sequenced from one sample in a study of early T cells in non-severe SARS-CoV-2 infection. A single record per CDR3 protein comes from TCRdb applying MiXCR to the 5' RACE reads. The table lists 100,000 to 150,000 distinct CDR3 sequences, under 15% of them singletons, with 20% to 25% in the top ten. The sequencing sample was made of whole blood. The receptors were gathered from an adult who was a healthcare worker with PCR-confirmed SARS-CoV-2 infection or an uninfected control (not recorded which).

The CDR3 sequence: CASSTGQTDTQYF. The CDR3, as DNA: TGTGCCAGCAGCACAGGACAGACAGATACGCAGTATTTT. The chain is built from TRBV5-5 and TRBJ2-3, with a weak D call TRBD1 (6 bases). V lost 4 bases and J lost 3, with 9 bases in between. Germline V CDR1 and CDR2: SGHKS, YYEKEE (reference sequence). There are 13 residues in the CDR3.

This clonotype was detected a few times. The rearrangement uses TRBV12-3 or TRBV12-4 and TRBJ2-1; D unclear. V shed 6 bases and J shed 5 bases, with 11 bases lying between them. The CDR3 covers 13 residues. The CDR3 spells CASSRGRDNEQFF. CDR3 DNA: TGTGCCAGCAGCCGTGGACGGGACAATGAGCAGTTCTTC.

This clonotype appeared a few times. The chain links TRBV12-3 or TRBV12-4 to TRBJ2-2; TRBD1 aligns across 10 bases. CDR3 length: 14 amino acids. V trimming: 6 bases; J trimming: 5 bases; junction bases outside the gene matches: 3. The CDR3 DNA reads as TGTGCCAGCAGATTGGACAGGGGGACCGGGGAGCTGTTTTTT. Translated: CASRLDRGTGELFF.

The J gene is TRBJ1-2, the V gene TRBV20-1, with unresolved D. The CDR3 contains 12 residues. Germline V lookup: CDR1 DFQATT, CDR2 SNEGSKA (reference sequence). The V and J ends lost 3 bases and 8 bases respectively, with 13 bases between them. DNA of the CDR3: TGCAGTGCTAGTAAAGAAGGGAGAGGCTACACCTTC. Amino acids: CSASKEGRGYTF.

The V call is TRBV6-6, the J call TRBJ2-1, with 10 bases aligning to TRBD2. This CDR3 is built from 13 residues. V dropped 7 bases and J dropped 4; count of bases not matched to a gene: 1. Germline CDR1 reads MNHNY; CDR2 reads SVGAGI (reference sequence). The CDR3 sequence: CASKLAGYNEQFF. The CDR3 DNA follows: TGTGCCAGCAAACTAGCGGGGTACAATGAGCAGTTCTTC.

This chain connects TRBV7-2 to TRBJ2-1, with D possibly being TRBD2 (6 bases). The CDR3 length is 15 residues. CDR1 and CDR2 from the germline V gene are SGHTA and FQGNSA. V was trimmed by 3 bases and J by 0 bases, leaving 9 bases between them. The CDR3, as DNA: TGTGCCAGCAGCTTCCGGGGACTCTCCTACAATGAGCAGTTCTTC. This sequence encodes CASSFRGLSYNEQFF.

This clonotype was observed a handful of times. This chain links TRBV6-2 or TRBV6-3 with TRBJ1-2; D ambiguous. Germline assignment: CDR1 MNHEY and CDR2 SVGEGT. V lost 2 bases and J 1 base, leaving 17 bases between the germline ends. CDR3 length: 17 amino acids. For the CDR3, the DNA is TGTGCCAGCAGTTACGGGTCTAGAGGAAATCTTAACTATGGCTACACCTTC. Protein product: CASSYGSRGNLNYGYTF.

This clonotype appeared a few times. The V and J genes are TRBV7-9 and TRBJ1-2; D might be TRBD1 (5 bases). This CDR3 has 14 residues. V lost 2 bases, J lost 8 bases, and 15 bases lay in between. Germline CDR1 reads SEHNR; CDR2 reads FQNEAQ (reference sequence). The CDR3 DNA sequence: TGTGCCAGCAGCTTATTCCGAGATGGGGGAGGCTACACCTTC. Its translation is CASSLFRDGGGYTF.

The chain links TRBV27 to TRBJ2-1; TRBD1 might be the D (7 bases). V lost 1 base and J 7 bases, leaving 11 bases between the germline ends. The CDR3 consists of 14 residues. Germline lookup yields CDR1 MNHEY and CDR2 SMNVEV (reference sequence). The CDR3 here is CASSLFPGGNEQFF. DNA for the CDR3: TGTGCCAGCAGTTTATTTCCAGGGGGGAATGAGCAGTTCTTC.